This T cell receptor beta chain was retrieved from a study of immune evolution from preneoplasia to lung adenocarcinoma. Across the whole study: HLA loss of heterozygosity: over 5.5% AIS, about 15% MIA, around 35% ADC, none AAH.

CDR3 size: 13 residues. Trimming removed 5 bases from V and 7 bases from J, with 15 bases in between. Germline V CDR1 and CDR2: SGHVS, FQNEAQ. Sequenced by immunoSEQ multiplex PCR; TCRdb stores in-frame clones only, minus some. In the table there are some 2,500 clones, around 85% of which are singletons. Two lung cancer pathologists independently confirmed each histologic diagnosis. Concerning this clone itself: Antigen: not known.

Study-level results: Highest clonality occurred in KRAS-mutant, not EGFR-mutant or double wild-type, nodules.

The gene calls are TRBV7-8 and TRBJ2-7, with D possibly called TRBD1 or TRBD2 (5 bases each). The receptor's source is a person aged 60-80 years with invasive lung adenocarcinoma. Sequenced input: FFPE invasive lung adenocarcinoma tissue. The CDR3 is CASSPGTAVEQYF. CDR3 DNA: TGTGCCAGCAGCCCTGGGACGGCGGTAGAGCAGTACTTC.